These 20 T cell receptor beta chains share one sample of origin, sequenced in a study of shared clonotypes between healthy human individuals (dated by TCRdb to the early 2020s). Library construction relied on the immunoSEQ multiplex PCR assay. The table was pulled from immuneACCESS by TCRdb, which kept in-frame rearrangements only. Such tables lose some clones; where checked, under half of the loss comes from unresolved V genes, and the rest has no known cause. In all, the sample holds millions of clones, and around 94% of those were seen once. The top ten constitute over 0.12% of the sample. Material for sequencing was naive CD4+ T cells sorted from blood. The cell subset or site label on this specimen signifies: CD45RA+ positively selected. The origin of the receptors is a young man in good health.

There are a few counts of this clone. The gene calls are TRBV28 and TRBJ1-1; D is uncertain. CDR1 is MDHEN and CDR2 is SYDVKM in the germline V gene. The CDR3 covers 11 residues. The CDR3 DNA reads as TGTGGATCTGGTCGGTCCACTGAAGCTTTCTTT. It yields the protein CGSGRSTEAFF. Variable domain in full (rest from reference TRBV28 and TRBJ1-1): DVKVTQSSRYLVKRTGEKVFLECVQDMDHENMFWYRQDPGLGLRLIYFSYDVKMKEKGDIPEGYSVSREKKERFSLILESASTNQTSMYLCGSGRSTEAFFGQGTRLTVV.

The gene calls are TRBV5-8 and TRBJ2-5; D perhaps matches TRBD1 (6 bases). The CDR3 consists of 16 residues. V lost 3 bases, J lost 0 bases, and 15 bases lay in between. Germline CDR1 SGHTS, CDR2 YDEGEE. CDR3 residues: CASSSHRDRNQETQYF. The CDR3, as DNA: TGTGCCAGCAGCTCTCACCGCGACAGGAACCAAGAGACCCAGTACTTC. Full variable domain (outside the CDR3, taken from reference TRBV5-8 and TRBJ2-5): EAGVTQSPTHLIKTRGQQATLRCSPISGHTSVYWYQQALGLGLQFLLWYDEGEERNRGNFPPRFSGRQFPNYSSELNVNALELEDSALYLCASSSHRDRNQETQYFGPGTRLLVL.

This chain joins TRBV6-5 and TRBJ2-3, with a possible D match to TRBD1 (5 bases). Germline V gene data show CDR1 as MNHEY and CDR2 as SVGAGI. CDR3 length equals 13 residues. The germline V and J ends were trimmed by 9 bases and 2 bases, with 12 bases remaining between them. The CDR3 is CASRQSLTDTQYF. CDR3 bases: TGTGCCAGTAGACAGTCTCTCACAGATACGCAGTATTTT.

The chain combines TRBV6-6 with TRBJ1-1, with unresolved D. The CDR3 is made up of 11 amino acids. Germline CDR1 and CDR2: MNHNY and SVGAGI (reference sequence). Trimming removed 7 bases from V and 6 bases from J, with 9 bases in between. CDR3 sequence (DNA): TGTGCCAGCACCCGAAGGTCTGAAGCTTTCTTT. Protein sequence: CASTRRSEAFF.

This chain links TRBV25-1 with TRBJ1-1; 8 nucleotides line up with TRBD1. The CDR3 has 14 amino acids. Trimming cost V 7 bases and J 5 bases; bases outside gene matches: 9. Germline CDR1 is MGHDK and CDR2 is SYGVNS. CDR3 bases: TGTGCCAGCATCAGGACAGGGAAAGGGACTGAAGCTTTCTTT. It codes for CASIRTGKGTEAFF.

The rearrangement links TRBV7-3 to TRBJ2-1; D might be TRBD1 (6 bases). There are 13 residues in the CDR3. Deletions cut 5 bases from V and 8 bases from J, with 13 bases between. Germline V gene lookup returns CDR1 SGHTA and CDR2 FQGTGA. DNA for the CDR3: TGTGCCAGCAGCCCTCAGGGGATCGATGAGCAGTTCTTC. Protein product: CASSPQGIDEQFF.

On this clone itself: The same CDR3 arises from other DNA sequences in this sample as well. V usage is TRBV2 and J usage is TRBJ1-2, with D possibly TRBD1 on 5 matching bases. The germline V and J ends were trimmed by 3 bases and 3 bases, with 8 bases remaining between them. The CDR3 contains 13 residues. CDR1 and CDR2 from the germline V gene are SNHLY and FYNNEI. The CDR3 spells CASSEGGYYGYTF. CDR3 sequence (DNA): TGTGCCAGCAGTGAGGGGGGGTACTATGGCTACACCTTC. The variable domain in full, with the rest retrieved from reference TRBV2 and TRBJ1-2, is EPEVTQTPSHQVTQMGQEVILRCVPISNHLYFYWYRQILGQKVEFLVSFYNNEISEKSEIFDDQFSVERPDGSNFTLKIRSTKLEDSAMYFCASSEGGYYGYTFGSGTRLTVV.

This chain's CDR3 is CASSPQGGWSGELFF. The CDR3 DNA follows: TGCGCCAGCAGCCCACAGGGGGGATGGTCCGGGGAGCTGTTTTTT. The chain carries TRBV4-1 and TRBJ2-2, with TRBD1 matching 8 bases. V was pared by 4 bases and J by 6 bases, with 7 bases of the junction left unmatched. This CDR3 spans 15 amino acids. Germline V gene data show CDR1 as MGHRA and CDR2 as YSYEKL.

The gene calls are TRBV6-5 and TRBJ2-3; maybe TRBD2 (5 bases). Germline CDR1 is MNHEY and CDR2 is SVGAGI. Trimming stripped 6 bases from V and 4 bases from J, with 14 bases between. This CDR3 has 14 amino acids. CDR3 sequence reads: CASRDGVRADTQYF. The CDR3 coding sequence is TGTGCCAGCAGGGACGGGGTCCGAGCAGATACGCAGTATTTT.

This chain links TRBV2 with TRBJ2-3; D is ambiguous. The V end lost 2 bases, the J end lost 3 bases, and 18 bases lay between the germline ends. Looked up from germline, CDR1 is SNHLY and CDR2 is FYNNEI. This CDR3 region has 17 residues. The CDR3 sequence: CASSELSMARSTDTQYF. The CDR3 DNA reads as TGTGCCAGCAGTGAACTATCGATGGCCCGCTCAACAGATACGCAGTATTTT.

The rearrangement links TRBV19 to TRBJ2-7; D gene unclear. Trimming left V 1 base short and J 0 bases short, with 10 bases between. Per the germline V gene, CDR1 is LNHDA and CDR2 is SQIVND (reference sequence). CDR3 length: 15 amino acids. The CDR3 reads CASSIGVMGSYEQYF. The CDR3 region has the DNA TGTGCCAGTAGTATAGGAGTAATGGGCTCCTACGAGCAGTACTTC.

The sample holds one count of this clone. The same CDR3 is also encoded by other DNA sequences in this sample. J is TRBJ2-7 and V is TRBV11-2; D unresolved. V lost 0 bases, J lost 1 base, and 4 bases lay in between. Germline CDR1 SGHAT, CDR2 FQNNGV. CDR3 length: 13 residues. This chain's CDR3 is CASSLDRSYEQYF. The CDR3 region has the DNA TGTGCCAGCAGCTTAGACAGATCCTACGAGCAGTACTTC.

This chain connects TRBV5-4 to TRBJ2-1; TRBD2 matches at 7 bases. With V trimmed by 7 bases and J by 3 bases, 10 bases remained unmatched. The germline V gene has CDR1 SGHNT and CDR2 YYREEE (reference sequence). The CDR3 totals 15 residues. The CDR3 is CASQRVRENYNEQFF. DNA for the CDR3: TGTGCCAGCCAGAGAGTGCGGGAGAACTACAATGAGCAGTTCTTC.

This clone showed up just once. V usage is TRBV7-2 and J usage is TRBJ2-3; tentative D call: TRBD2 (6 bases). V lost 0 bases, J lost 3 bases, and 13 bases lay in between. Germline CDR1 reads SGHTA; CDR2 reads FQGNSA. This CDR3 is 16 amino acids long. Written as DNA, the CDR3 is TGTGCCAGCAGCTTAGCGGGGGTGGGAGGTACAGATACGCAGTATTTT. This encodes CASSLAGVGGTDTQYF.

The chain is built from TRBV6-5 and TRBJ1-1; D gene uncertain. The CDR3 runs 13 residues. The V end was cut by 6 bases, the J end by 0 bases, with 8 bases between. Germline values: CDR1 MNHEY, CDR2 SVGAGI. The CDR3 nucleotides read TGTGCCAGCAGCCGACTGATGAACACTGAAGCTTTCTTT. Residues: CASSRLMNTEAFF.

The rearrangement joins TRBV19 to TRBJ1-5; a possible D gene is TRBD1 (5 bases). The germline CDR1 and CDR2 sequences are LNHDA and SQIVND (reference sequence). Trimming left V 6 bases short and J 0 bases short, with 18 bases between. The CDR3 runs 17 residues. The CDR3 sequence is CASRDGTKVYSNQPQHF. CDR3 DNA sequence: TGTGCCAGTAGAGACGGGACCAAGGTATATAGCAATCAGCCCCAGCATTTT.

V and J are TRBV20-1 and TRBJ1-4; D not resolved. Trimming pared 7 bases from V and 4 bases from J, leaving 7 bases between. CDR3 length: 11 residues. Germline-derived CDR1 and CDR2 are DFQATT and SNEGSKA (reference sequence). Here the CDR3 reads CSGTDNEKLFF. DNA for the CDR3: TGCAGTGGGACTGATAATGAAAAACTGTTTTTT.

The rearrangement joins TRBV4-1 to TRBJ2-2, with 9 nucleotides matching TRBD1. V lost 3 bases to trimming and J lost 5 bases; unmatched junction nucleotides: 7. Germline values: CDR1 MGHRA, CDR2 YSYEKL. The length of the CDR3 is 16 residues. CDR3: CASSQLPGQGTGELFF. The CDR3 DNA is TGCGCCAGCAGCCAGCTACCGGGACAGGGAACCGGGGAGCTGTTTTTT.

The chain employs TRBV7-9 and TRBJ2-3; no reliable D call. There are 15 residues in the CDR3. With 3 bases removed from V and 3 bases from J, the gap between germline ends came to 13 bases. Germline CDR1 SEHNR, CDR2 FQNEAQ (reference sequence). This CDR3 is CASSFAAGGTDTQYF. The CDR3 nucleotides are TGTGCCAGCAGCTTTGCCGCCGGTGGGACAGATACGCAGTATTTT.

The chain couples TRBV6-4 to TRBJ2-3, with D perhaps matching TRBD2 (7 bases). CDR3 size: 17 residues. Germline lookup yields CDR1 MRHNA and CDR2 SNTAGT. Trimming shortened V by 6 bases and J by 3 bases, and 22 bases separated the two germline ends. CDR3 protein: CASRDVRGGAQTDTQYF. The CDR3 coding sequence is TGTGCCAGCAGGGACGTCAGAGGGGGGGCGCAGACAGATACGCAGTATTTT.